The 28 T cell receptor beta chains below come from one sample, sequenced in a study of T cells in Graves' hyperthyroidism and ophthalmopathy. Using RNA transcripts as the source, TCR beta CDR3 regions were amplified. The HTBI primer set was used in a first-round RT-PCR of the TCR CDR3. TCRdb reprocessed the multiplex PCR reads via MiXCR and lists one record per CDR3 protein. The profile shows some 530,000 distinct CDR3 sequences, 22% of them singletons. Source material: blood. Source of these receptors: a woman aged 70-85 years with Graves' ophthalmopathy.

This clonotype has only a few counts. The chain employs TRBV20-1 and TRBJ2-1, with TRBD2 matching over 13 bases. CDR3 length: 13 amino acids. Germline CDR1 reads DFQATT; CDR2 reads SNEGSKA (reference sequence). J gave up 8 bases and V 5 bases, and 3 bases lay outside the gene matches. The CDR3 bases are TGCAGTGCTGGAGGACTAGCGGGAGATGAGCAGTTCTTC. It codes for CSAGGLAGDEQFF.

Concerning this clonotype itself: It may be a read error: a sequence one base away is much more abundant. The chain links TRBV2 to TRBJ2-5, with a possible D match to TRBD1 (7 bases). The CDR3 has 13 amino acids. Per germline, CDR1 SNHLY and CDR2 FYNNEI. This chain's CDR3 is CVSSGGGGETQYF. Here the CDR3 DNA reads TGTGTCAGCAGTGGAGGGGGCGGAGAGACCCAGTACTTC. Variable domain in full (rest from reference TRBV2 and TRBJ2-5): EPEVTQTPSHQVTQMGQEVILRCVPISNHLYFYWYRQILGQKVEFLVSFYNNEISEKSEIFDDQFSVERPDGSNFTLKIRSTKLEDSAMYFCVSSGGGGETQYFGPGTRLLVL.

This clonotype was found a few times. The chain recombines TRBV9 with TRBJ1-1, with 7 bases aligning to TRBD1. Trimming at V came to 4 bases and at J to 5 bases, leaving 11 bases not matched to a gene. The CDR3 has 15 amino acids. Germline V gene lookup returns CDR1 SGDLS and CDR2 YYNGEE. This CDR3 is CASSTGQALGTEAFF. CDR3 DNA sequence: TGTGCCAGCAGCACAGGACAGGCCCTGGGTACTGAAGCTTTCTTT.

This clonotype was picked up many times. CDR3 sequence: CASSERQGLPDTQYF. CDR3 nucleotides: TGTGCCAGCAGCGAAAGACAGGGGTTGCCAGATACGCAGTATTTT. J is TRBJ2-3 and V is TRBV2, with TRBD1 identical over 8 bases. This CDR3 region has 15 residues. Per germline, CDR1 SNHLY and CDR2 FYNNEI. The V and J ends lost 6 bases and 4 bases, in that order; junction bases with no gene match: 9. The full variable domain, with the rest looked up from reference TRBV2 and TRBJ2-3, is EPEVTQTPSHQVTQMGQEVILRCVPISNHLYFYWYRQILGQKVEFLVSFYNNEISEKSEIFDDQFSVERPDGSNFTLKIRSTKLEDSAMYFCASSERQGLPDTQYFGPGTRLTVL.

The sample holds a few counts of this clonotype. The J gene is TRBJ2-7, the V gene TRBV12-3 or TRBV12-4; 10 bases are shared with TRBD2. This CDR3 region has 14 residues. V lost 3 bases to trimming and J lost 5 bases; unmatched junction nucleotides: 4. The CDR3 sequence: CASSFLAGAHEQYF. For the CDR3, the DNA is TGTGCCAGCAGTTTCCTAGCGGGAGCGCACGAGCAGTACTTC.

This clonotype was counted many times. The V call is TRBV12-5, the J call TRBJ2-7; 11 bases agree with TRBD2. There are 17 residues in the CDR3. Looked up from germline, CDR1 is LGHNT and CDR2 is FRNRAP. V lost 5 bases, J lost 3 bases, and 12 bases stayed unmatched. The CDR3 sequence: CASGKGLAGPIIYEQYF. For the CDR3, the DNA is TGTGCTAGTGGTAAAGGACTAGCGGGCCCCATTATCTACGAGCAGTACTTC.

There are a few counts of this clonotype. The chain recombines TRBV6-5 with TRBJ2-1, with D perhaps TRBD1 (6 bases). The CDR3 has 13 amino acids. Trimming shortened V by 11 bases and J by 1 base, and 12 bases separated the two germline ends. The germline CDR1 and CDR2 sequences are MNHEY and SVGAGI. CDR3 bases: TGTGCCGAGGGGCAGGGGTCCTACAATGAGCAGTTCTTC. Protein: CAEGQGSYNEQFF.

The chain is built from TRBV7-9 and TRBJ2-3; either TRBD1 or TRBD2 may fit D (5 bases each). V dropped 5 bases and J dropped 2 bases, with 20 bases sitting between them. The germline V gene encodes CDR1 SEHNR and CDR2 FQNEAQ (reference sequence). This CDR3 is 17 amino acids long. CDR3 coding DNA: TGTGCCAGCAGCCCCCTCGAGGGGCTCAAAACCACAGATACGCAGTATTTT. As protein: CASSPLEGLKTTDTQYF.

This clonotype was detected only a few times. The chain couples TRBV30 to TRBJ2-5; 13 bases align to TRBD2. Germline CDR1 GTSNPN, CDR2 SVGIG (reference sequence). The V and J ends lost 0 bases and 4 bases, in that order; junction bases with no gene match: 5. The CDR3 runs 16 residues. Here the CDR3 reads CAWSVGLAGVRETQYF. The CDR3 DNA is TGTGCCTGGAGTGTTGGACTAGCGGGAGTGCGAGAGACCCAGTACTTC. The complete variable domain, with remaining parts taken from reference TRBV30 and TRBJ2-5, reads SQTIHQWPATLVQPVGSPLSLECTVEGTSNPNLYWYRQAAGRGLQLLFYSVGIGQISSEVPQNLSASRPQDRQFILSSKKLLLSDSGFYLCAWSVGLAGVRETQYFGPGTRLLVL.

This clonotype has ten or more counts. The chain links TRBV28 to TRBJ1-4; possibly TRBD1 for D (5 bases). Germline values: CDR1 MDHEN, CDR2 SYDVKM. The CDR3 contains 14 residues. V lost 6 bases and J 8 bases, leaving 16 bases between the germline ends. The DNA for the CDR3 is TGTGCCAGCAGGATCGGGGGGGTAGGAGAAAAACTGTTTTTT. Its protein product is CASRIGGVGEKLFF.

This clonotype was recorded a few times. The gene calls are TRBV2 and TRBJ1-6, with D perhaps TRBD1 (5 bases). CDR1 and CDR2 from the germline V gene are SNHLY and FYNNEI. The CDR3 loop spans 14 amino acids. Trimming took off 7 bases at V and 0 bases at J, with 7 bases between the two ends. CDR3 sequence: CASKGSSYNSPLHF. The CDR3 region has the DNA TGTGCCAGCAAGGGGAGCTCCTATAATTCACCCCTCCACTTT. The full variable domain, its missing parts supplied by reference TRBV2 and TRBJ1-6, is EPEVTQTPSHQVTQMGQEVILRCVPISNHLYFYWYRQILGQKVEFLVSFYNNEISEKSEIFDDQFSVERPDGSNFTLKIRSTKLEDSAMYFCASKGSSYNSPLHFGNGTRLTVT.

This clonotype has a count of ten or more. The chain has TRBV6-1 and TRBJ1-5; no definite D call. V gave up 8 bases and J gave up 0 bases, with 14 bases separating them. This CDR3 is built from 15 residues. CDR1 is MNHNS, CDR2 SASEGT, per germline. The CDR3 loop is CASCPYGDSNQPQHF. Here the CDR3 DNA reads TGTGCCAGCTGTCCTTACGGGGATAGCAATCAGCCCCAGCATTTT.

The chain uses TRBV30 and TRBJ1-3; D uncertain. The CDR3 consists of 14 residues. V was clipped by 1 base and J by 1 base, with 8 bases between them. CDR1 and CDR2 from the germline V gene are GTSNPN and SVGIG (reference sequence). CDR3 sequence (DNA): TGTGCCTGGAGTGCCTTCCGTTCTGGAAACACCATATATTTT. Its protein product is CAWSAFRSGNTIYF.

This chain links TRBV20-1 with TRBJ2-1, with 8 bases identical to TRBD2. Germline CDR1 is DFQATT and CDR2 is SNEGSKA (reference sequence). V lost 0 bases and J lost 7; bases outside the gene matches: 11. The CDR3 runs to 16 residues. The CDR3 DNA sequence: TGCAGTGCTAGAGATGGACTAGCCATAACACCTAATGAGCAGTTCTTC. Translated: CSARDGLAITPNEQFF.

This chain links TRBV28 with TRBJ1-3; D may be TRBD1 (5 bases). Germline CDR1 is MDHEN and CDR2 is SYDVKM. Trimming cost V 5 bases and J 1 base, with 24 bases left between them. This CDR3 region has 19 residues. In DNA, the CDR3 is TGTGCCAGCAGTGTCCTGGGACTGCGGAGCGTCGAATCTGGAAACACCATATATTTT. It encodes CASSVLGLRSVESGNTIYF.

CDR3 bases: TGTGCCAGCAGCCCTAAGGGGGCTAGCACCGGGGAGCTGTTTTTT. Its protein product is CASSPKGASTGELFF. This chain uses TRBV12-3 or TRBV12-4 with TRBJ2-2, with 7 bases fitting TRBD1. The V gene end was trimmed by 6 bases and the J gene end by 4 bases; junction bases not matched to a gene: 8. The CDR3 is made up of 15 amino acids.

This clonotype was found a few times. J is TRBJ1-5 and V is TRBV30; perhaps TRBD1 as D (5 bases). CDR3 length: 12 residues. Germline V gives CDR1 GTSNPN, CDR2 SVGIG (reference sequence). Deletions cut 0 bases from V and 9 bases from J, with 9 bases between. The CDR3 DNA reads as TGTGCCTGGAGTGTTGACCAGGGGCCCCAGCATTTT. It is translated as CAWSVDQGPQHF.

This clonotype has just a few counts. This CDR3 fails to terminate in the conserved phenylalanine or tryptophan, so it likely reflects a read error. The chain has TRBV3-1 and TRBJ2-4, with D unclear. Deletions cut 2 bases from V and 1 base from J, with 18 bases between. Per germline, CDR1 LGHDT and CDR2 YNNKEL (reference sequence). The CDR3 length is 18 residues. CDR3 residues: CASSQRLTLQVAKNIQYS. Here the CDR3 DNA reads TGTGCCAGCAGCCAAAGACTCACCCTACAAGTGGCCAAAAACATTCAGTACTCC.

This clonotype was found a few times. This chain uses TRBV20-1 with TRBJ2-5; 10 nucleotides match TRBD2. V lost 3 bases and J lost 5; bases outside the gene matches: 6. Looked up from germline, CDR1 is DFQATT and CDR2 is SNEGSKA (reference sequence). The length of the CDR3 is 14 residues. CDR3 in amino acids: CSASLAGVRETQYF. The CDR3 DNA follows: TGCAGTGCTAGCCTAGCGGGAGTTAGGGAGACCCAGTACTTC.

V is TRBV5-6 and J is TRBJ1-1; 8 bases fit TRBD1. The CDR3 consists of 15 residues. The trim removed 3 bases at V and 5 bases at J, leaving 9 bases unmatched. The germline V gene encodes CDR1 SGHDT and CDR2 YYEEEE. CDR3 loop: CASSCPTGVGTEAFF. CDR3 coding DNA: TGTGCCAGCAGCTGCCCGACAGGGGTGGGTACTGAAGCTTTCTTT.

The V call is TRBV6-2 or TRBV6-3, the J call TRBJ2-5, with 7 bases that match TRBD2. The CDR3 loop spans 15 amino acids. With V trimmed by 4 bases and J by 1 base, 6 bases remained unmatched. CDR1 and CDR2 (germline): MNHEY, SVGEGT. CDR3 nucleotide sequence: TGTGCCAGCAGTTCGAGCGGGGCCGGCCAAGAGACCCAGTACTTC. As protein: CASSSSGAGQETQYF.

This clonotype was observed many times. The chain uses TRBV28 and TRBJ2-7; D remains unclear. Germline CDR1 and CDR2: MDHEN and SYDVKM. The V gene lost 2 bases and the J gene lost 6 bases, with 5 bases spanning the gap. CDR3 length equals 11 residues. The CDR3 loop reads CASSLVLEQYF. The CDR3 nucleotides are TGTGCCAGCAGTTTAGTCCTCGAGCAGTACTTC.

The rearrangement links TRBV5-1 to TRBJ1-1; no clear D gene. Trimming pared 5 bases from V and 1 base from J, leaving 9 bases between. Germline values: CDR1 SGHRS, CDR2 YFSETQ. This CDR3 is built from 13 residues. Here the CDR3 reads CASRLIENTEAFF. The CDR3 nucleotides read TGCGCCAGCAGACTCATCGAGAACACTGAAGCTTTCTTT.

This clonotype came up many times. The rearrangement joins TRBV7-3 to TRBJ2-1, with 15 positions matching TRBD2. CDR3 length: 17 residues. Trimming cost V 5 bases and J 5 bases; bases outside gene matches: 7. Germline CDR1 SGHTA, CDR2 FQGTGA. The CDR3 region is CASSPRTSGRVNNEQFF. The CDR3 DNA sequence: TGTGCCAGCAGCCCTCGGACTAGCGGGAGGGTTAACAATGAGCAGTTCTTC.

The genes are TRBV28 and TRBJ1-4; the D is unclear. V was clipped by 4 bases and J by 16 bases, with 16 bases between them. The germline V gene encodes CDR1 MDHEN and CDR2 SYDVKM. The CDR3 spans 12 residues. The CDR3 here is CASSSNGIFKFF. CDR3 DNA: TGTGCCAGCAGTTCGAACGGAATATTCAAGTTTTTT.

This clonotype was counted a few times. The chain couples TRBV19 to TRBJ2-1; D gene ambiguous. V shed 6 bases and J shed 4 bases, with 7 bases lying between them. This CDR3 comprises 12 residues. From germline, CDR1 is LNHDA and CDR2 SQIVND (reference sequence). CDR3 sequence reads: CASSTKYNEQFF. CDR3 in DNA: TGTGCCAGTAGCACAAAGTACAATGAGCAGTTCTTC.

This clonotype was counted ten times or more. This rearrangement joins TRBV12-3 or TRBV12-4 to TRBJ2-5; the D is unclear. The V end was cut by 5 bases, the J end by 5 bases, with 15 bases between. This CDR3 region has 14 residues. In nucleotides, the CDR3 is TGTGCCAGCAGTCCCCGCGAGAGGTCGGAGACCCAGTACTTC. Protein product: CASSPRERSETQYF.

The genes are TRBV20-1 and TRBJ1-2, with D possibly TRBD1 on 6 matching bases. CDR1 and CDR2 (germline): DFQATT, SNEGSKA (reference sequence). V was pared by 0 bases and J by 4 bases, with 12 bases between. The CDR3 sequence is 14 residues long. Here the CDR3 reads CSARDGGAGYGYTF. The CDR3 DNA sequence: TGCAGTGCTAGAGACGGGGGGGCGGGCTATGGCTACACCTTC.